This T cell receptor (beta chain) was identified during a study of cytomegalovirus exposure and HLA in healthy donors. It was with 60 Vbeta and 13 Jbeta primers that the PCR ran. The table came from immunoSEQ multiplex PCR; TCRdb's copy has only in-frame clones and leaves some out. The sample has around 270,000 clones, roughly 80% seen once. Germline CDR1 LNHNV, CDR2 YYDKDF (reference sequence). The V end lost 0 bases, the J end lost 8 bases, and 19 bases lay between the germline ends. This CDR3 has 16 amino acids. Overall study results and limits: An analysis done earlier found most TCR beta V segments productive about 87% or about 30% of the time. Apparent HLA restriction characterized most CMV-associated TCR beta chains in a later analysis. CMV antigen specificity was confirmed in vitro for a few CMV-associated chains.

Points on this clone: What it binds is unknown.

The V and J genes are TRBV15 and TRBJ1-2; D not certain. The sample comprised PBMCs. The receptor comes from a girl aged 2 to 9 in good health and CMV-seronegative. The CDR3 DNA sequence: TGTGCCACCAGCAGAGATTCATCCCGGCCGGCGGAAGGCTACACCTTC. Protein: CATSRDSSRPAEGYTF. Based on the CDR3 plus reference TRBV15 and TRBJ1-2, the full variable domain is DAMVIQNPRYQVTQFGKPVTLSCSQTLNHNVMYWYQQKSSQAPKLLFHYYDKDFNNEADTPDNFQSRRPNTSFCFLDIRSPGLGDTAMYLCATSRDSSRPAEGYTFGSGTRLTVV.